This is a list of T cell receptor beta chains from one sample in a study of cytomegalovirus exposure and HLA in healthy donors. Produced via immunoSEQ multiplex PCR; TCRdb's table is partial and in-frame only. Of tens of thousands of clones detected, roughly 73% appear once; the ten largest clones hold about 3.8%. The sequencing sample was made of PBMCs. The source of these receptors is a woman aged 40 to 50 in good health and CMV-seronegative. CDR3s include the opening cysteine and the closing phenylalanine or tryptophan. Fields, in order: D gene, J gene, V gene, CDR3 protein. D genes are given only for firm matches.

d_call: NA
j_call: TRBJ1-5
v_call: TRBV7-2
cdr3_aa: CASSLYRGAASEPQHF

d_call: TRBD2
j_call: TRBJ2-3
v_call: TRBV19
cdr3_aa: CASSLLPGLAETDTQYF

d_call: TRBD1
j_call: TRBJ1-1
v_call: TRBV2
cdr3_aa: CASIWDRGEAFF

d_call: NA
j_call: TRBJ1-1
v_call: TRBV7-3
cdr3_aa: CASSSGVNTEAFF

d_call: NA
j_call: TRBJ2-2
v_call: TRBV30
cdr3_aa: CAWTGWDTGELFF

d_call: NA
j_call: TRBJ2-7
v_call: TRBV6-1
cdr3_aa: CASCTSRDYEQYF

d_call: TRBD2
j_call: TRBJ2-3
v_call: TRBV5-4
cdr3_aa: CASSPTLAAGVPDTQYF

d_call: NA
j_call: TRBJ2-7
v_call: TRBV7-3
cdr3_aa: CASSSNREDEQYF

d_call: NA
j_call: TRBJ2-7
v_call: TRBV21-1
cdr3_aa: CASSNFPGASPYEQYF

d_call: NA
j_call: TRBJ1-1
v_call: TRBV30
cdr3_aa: CAWRRGGRDTEAFF

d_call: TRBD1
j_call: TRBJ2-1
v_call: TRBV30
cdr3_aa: CAGTGTGDGSSYNEQFF

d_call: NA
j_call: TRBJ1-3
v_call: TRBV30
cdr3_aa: CAWSVDIRPGNTIYF

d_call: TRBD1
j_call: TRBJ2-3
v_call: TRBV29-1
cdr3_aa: CSGIPGQSTDTQYF

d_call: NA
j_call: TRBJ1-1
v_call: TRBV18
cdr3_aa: CASSLQQGWRSTEAFF

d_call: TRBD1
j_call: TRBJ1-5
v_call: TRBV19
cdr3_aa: CAKARQGRWSNQPQHF

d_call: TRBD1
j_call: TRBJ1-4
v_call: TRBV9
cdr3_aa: CASSETGNEKLFF

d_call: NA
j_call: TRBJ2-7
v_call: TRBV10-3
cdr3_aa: CAISETEYEQYF

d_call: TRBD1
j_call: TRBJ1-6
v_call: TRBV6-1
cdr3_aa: CASSEGTGLHSPLHF